This TCR beta chain derives from a study of blood T cells in healthy people across ages. Together with a sample-barcoded 5' primer, a J-beta primer mix was included in a second PCR lasting roughly 6 to 12 cycles. TCRdb processed the 5' RACE reads anew with MiXCR; each CDR3 protein has one entry. The sample records more than 650,000 distinct CDR3 sequences, approximately 53% being singletons. This clonotype was detected only a few times. Individuals who donated were healthy Caucasians from Russia aged roughly 6 to 100. The authors extracted at least 5.5 micrograms of total RNA per sample. The CDR3 is 15 residues long. Trimming took 5 bases from V and 14 from J, leaving 26 bases between them. The germline gives CDR1 SEHNR, CDR2 FQNEAQ (reference sequence).

The source of this sequence is a man at least 80 years old in good health. V usage is TRBV7-9 and J usage is TRBJ2-3; D perhaps matches TRBD2 (7 bases). Sequencing was carried out using blood. This CDR3 reads CASSGIQGGHRYAYF. CDR3 coding DNA: TGTGCCAGCAGCGGTATACAGGGAGGGCACAGATACGCGTATTTT.